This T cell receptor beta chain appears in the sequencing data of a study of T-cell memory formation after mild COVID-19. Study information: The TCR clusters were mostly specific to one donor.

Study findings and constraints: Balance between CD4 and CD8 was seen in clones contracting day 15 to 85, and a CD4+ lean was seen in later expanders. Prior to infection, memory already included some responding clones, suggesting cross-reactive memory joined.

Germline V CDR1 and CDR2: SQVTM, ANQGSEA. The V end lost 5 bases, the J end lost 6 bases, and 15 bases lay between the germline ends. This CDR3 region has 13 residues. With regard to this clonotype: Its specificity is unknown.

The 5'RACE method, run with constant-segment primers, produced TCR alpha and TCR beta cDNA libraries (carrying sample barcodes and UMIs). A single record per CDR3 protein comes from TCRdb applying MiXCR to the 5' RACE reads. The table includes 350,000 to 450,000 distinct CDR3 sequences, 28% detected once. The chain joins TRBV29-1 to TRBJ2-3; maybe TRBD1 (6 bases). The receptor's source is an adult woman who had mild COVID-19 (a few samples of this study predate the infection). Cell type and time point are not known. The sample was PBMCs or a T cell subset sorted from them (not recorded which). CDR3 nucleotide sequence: TGCAGCGTTCTGGGGGCGCATGGGGATACGCAGTATTTT. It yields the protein CSVLGAHGDTQYF.